This T cell receptor beta chain was found in a study of regulatory T cells in long-lasting Graves disease. Study summary: For under 3 months, newly diagnosed Graves' patients had been taking antithyroid drugs. Study results and caveats: Preferential use of TRBV28, TRBJ1-2 and TRBJ2-5 was seen in persistent disease.

Trimming at V came to 5 bases and at J to 3 bases, leaving 21 bases not matched to a gene. Germline lookup yields CDR1 MDHEN and CDR2 SYDVKM. The CDR3 contains 19 residues. This clonotype appeared many times. Its target is not known. The time point was: newly diagnosed GD, antithyroid drugs for less than 3 months. PBMCs provided the RNA from which the TCR library was made. Building the TCR beta libraries relied on iRepertoire HTBI primers, and CDR3 regions underwent Arm-PCR. One entry per CDR3 protein, called by TCRdb with MiXCR from the multiplex PCR reads. The sample yields 300,000 to 400,000 distinct CDR3 sequences, around 15% seen once.

The sample in question was peripheral blood mononuclear cells (PBMCs), obtained at new diagnosis, from a patient treated with antithyroid drugs. J is TRBJ2-7 and V is TRBV28; TRBD1 matches 8 bases. This TCR came from a female donor with Graves disease. CDR3 sequence reads: CASSTEGQGFYILHYEQYF. CDR3 nucleotides: TGTGCCAGCAGTACCGAAGGACAGGGCTTCTATATTCTCCACTACGAGCAGTACTTC.